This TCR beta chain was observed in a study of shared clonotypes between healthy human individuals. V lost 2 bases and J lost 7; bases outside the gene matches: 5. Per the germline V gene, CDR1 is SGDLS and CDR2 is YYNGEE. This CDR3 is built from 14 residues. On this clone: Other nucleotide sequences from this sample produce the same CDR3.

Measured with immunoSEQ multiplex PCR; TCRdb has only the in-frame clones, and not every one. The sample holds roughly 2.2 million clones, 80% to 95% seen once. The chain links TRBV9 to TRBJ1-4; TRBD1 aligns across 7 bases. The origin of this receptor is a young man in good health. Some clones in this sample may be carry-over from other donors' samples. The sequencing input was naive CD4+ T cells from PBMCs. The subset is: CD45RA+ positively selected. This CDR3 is CASSVGQGGEKLFF. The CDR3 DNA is TGTGCCAGCAGCGTTGGCCAGGGGGGTGAAAAACTGTTTTTT.